This T cell receptor (beta chain) was sequenced in a study of T-cell reconstitution after alpha-beta-depleted transplantation in children. As it was prepared, the TCRbeta library received unique molecular identifiers. TCRdb ran MiXCR on the PCR reads and lists one entry per CDR3 protein. The table records around 480,000 distinct CDR3 sequences, about 31% of them present only once. V lost 1 base to trimming and J lost 2 bases; unmatched junction nucleotides: 8. This CDR3 spans 17 amino acids. Per the germline V gene, CDR1 is SGHTA and CDR2 is FQGNSA. The source material was PBMCs from the stem cell graft donor, sampled from the stem cell graft. The sequence was obtained from a human donor who donated a stem cell graft to a child with aplastic anemia. The V call is TRBV7-2, the J call TRBJ2-3; 8 nucleotides match TRBD2. This chain's CDR3 is CASSLVGSGTYTDTQYF. In DNA, the CDR3 is TGTGCCAGCAGCTTAGTAGGTAGCGGGACCTACACAGATACGCAGTATTTT.